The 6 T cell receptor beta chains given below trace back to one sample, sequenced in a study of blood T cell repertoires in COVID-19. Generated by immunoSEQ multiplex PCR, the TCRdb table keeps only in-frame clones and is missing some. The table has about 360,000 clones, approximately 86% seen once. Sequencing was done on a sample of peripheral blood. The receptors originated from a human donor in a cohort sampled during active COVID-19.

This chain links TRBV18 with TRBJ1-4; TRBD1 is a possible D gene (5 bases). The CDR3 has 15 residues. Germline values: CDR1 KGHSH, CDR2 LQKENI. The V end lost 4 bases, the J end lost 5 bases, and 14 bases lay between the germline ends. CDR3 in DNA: TGTGCCAGCTCACTTTCAGGGAGGCCGAATGAAAAACTGTTTTTT. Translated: CASSLSGRPNEKLFF.

The CDR3 DNA sequence: TGTGCCAGCAGCGCTACGGGGTTTAGGAACACCATATATTTT. This encodes CASSATGFRNTIYF. The genes are TRBV9 and TRBJ1-3; D gene unclear. Trimming shortened V by 3 bases and J by 7 bases, and 14 bases separated the two germline ends. The length of the CDR3 is 14 residues. Germline V gives CDR1 SGDLS, CDR2 YYNGEE.

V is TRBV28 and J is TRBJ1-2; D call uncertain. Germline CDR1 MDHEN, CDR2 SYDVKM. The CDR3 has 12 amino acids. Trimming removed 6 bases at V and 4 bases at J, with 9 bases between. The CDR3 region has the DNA TGTGCCAGCAGCGTGGAGACCTATGGCTACACCTTC. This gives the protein CASSVETYGYTF.

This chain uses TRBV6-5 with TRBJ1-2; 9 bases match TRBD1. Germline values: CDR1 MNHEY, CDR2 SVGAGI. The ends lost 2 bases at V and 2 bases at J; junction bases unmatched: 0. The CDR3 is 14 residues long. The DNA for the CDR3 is TGTGCCAGCAGTTACGGGACAGGGAACTATGGCTACACCTTC. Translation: CASSYGTGNYGYTF.

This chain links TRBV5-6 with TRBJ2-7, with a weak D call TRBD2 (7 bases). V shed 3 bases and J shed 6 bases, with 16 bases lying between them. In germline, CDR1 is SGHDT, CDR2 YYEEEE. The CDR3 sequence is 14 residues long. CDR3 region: CASSSRWGGSEQYF. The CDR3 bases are TGTGCCAGCAGCTCTCGTTGGGGGGGCAGCGAGCAGTACTTC. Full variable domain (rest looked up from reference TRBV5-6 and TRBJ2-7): DAGVTQSPTHLIKTRGQQVTLRCSPKSGHDTVSWYQQALGQGPQFIFQYYEEEERQRGNFPDRFSGHQFPNYSSELNVNALLLGDSALYLCASSSRWGGSEQYFGPGTRLTVT.

The CDR3 region is CASSLTPTGSSYNEQFF. In nucleotides, the CDR3 is TGTGCCAGCAGTTTAACCCCGACGGGAAGCTCCTACAATGAGCAGTTCTTC. This sequence joins TRBV27 and TRBJ2-1; TRBD2 is a possible D gene (5 bases). Looked up from germline, CDR1 is MNHEY and CDR2 is SMNVEV (reference sequence). V gave up 2 bases and J gave up 0 bases, with 14 bases separating them. CDR3 length equals 17 residues.